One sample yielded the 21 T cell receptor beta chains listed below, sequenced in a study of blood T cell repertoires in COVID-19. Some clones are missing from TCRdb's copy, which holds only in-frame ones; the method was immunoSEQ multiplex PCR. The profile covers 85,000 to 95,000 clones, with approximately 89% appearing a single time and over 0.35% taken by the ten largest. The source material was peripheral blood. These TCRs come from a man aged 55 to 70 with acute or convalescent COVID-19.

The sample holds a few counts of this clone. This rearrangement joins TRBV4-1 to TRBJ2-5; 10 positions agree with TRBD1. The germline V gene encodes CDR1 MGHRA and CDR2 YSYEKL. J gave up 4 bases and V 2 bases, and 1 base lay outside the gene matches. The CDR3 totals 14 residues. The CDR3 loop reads CASSQRDRGETQYF. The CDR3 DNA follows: TGCGCCAGCAGCCAACGGGACAGGGGAGAGACCCAGTACTTC.

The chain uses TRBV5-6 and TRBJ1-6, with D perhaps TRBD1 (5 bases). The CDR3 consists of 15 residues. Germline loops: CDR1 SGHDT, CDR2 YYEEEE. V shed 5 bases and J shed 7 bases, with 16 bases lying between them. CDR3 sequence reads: CASRPDRSSNSPLHF. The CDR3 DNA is TGTGCCAGCAGACCAGACAGATCCTCCAATTCACCCCTCCACTTT.

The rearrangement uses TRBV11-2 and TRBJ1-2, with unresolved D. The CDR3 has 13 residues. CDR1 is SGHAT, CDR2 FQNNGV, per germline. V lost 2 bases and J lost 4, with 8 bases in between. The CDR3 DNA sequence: TGTGCCAGCAGCTTATTAAGCTCCTATGGCTACACCTTC. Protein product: CASSLLSSYGYTF.

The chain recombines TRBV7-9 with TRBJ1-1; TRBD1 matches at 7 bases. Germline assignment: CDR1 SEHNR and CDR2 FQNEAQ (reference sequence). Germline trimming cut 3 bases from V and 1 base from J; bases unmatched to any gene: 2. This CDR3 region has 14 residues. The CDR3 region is CASSFGTANTEAFF. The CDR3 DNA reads TGTGCCAGCAGCTTCGGGACAGCGAACACTGAAGCTTTCTTT.

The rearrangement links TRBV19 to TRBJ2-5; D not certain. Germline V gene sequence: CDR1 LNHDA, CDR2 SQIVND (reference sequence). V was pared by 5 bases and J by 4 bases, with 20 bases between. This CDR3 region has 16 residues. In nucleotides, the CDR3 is TGTGCCAGTAGTCTTAAGAGCAGGATATACGGAGAGACCCAGTACTTC. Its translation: CASSLKSRIYGETQYF.

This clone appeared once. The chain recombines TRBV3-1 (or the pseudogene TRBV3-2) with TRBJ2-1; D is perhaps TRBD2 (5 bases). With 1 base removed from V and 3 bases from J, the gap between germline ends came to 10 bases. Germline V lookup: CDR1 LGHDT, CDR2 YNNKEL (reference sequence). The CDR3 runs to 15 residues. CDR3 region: CASSQAGIFYNEQFF. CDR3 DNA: TGTGCCAGCAGCCAAGCGGGAATCTTCTACAATGAGCAGTTCTTC.

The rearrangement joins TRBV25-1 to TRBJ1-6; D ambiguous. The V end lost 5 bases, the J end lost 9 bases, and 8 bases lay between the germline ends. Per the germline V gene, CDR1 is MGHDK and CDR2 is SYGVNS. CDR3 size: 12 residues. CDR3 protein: CASSSPGSPLHF. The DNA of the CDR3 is TGTGCCAGCAGTTCTCCGGGTTCACCCCTCCACTTT.

In nucleotides, the CDR3 is TGTGCCAGTAGCCTCGGACTAGCGGCAGAGACCCAGTACTTC. It yields the protein CASSLGLAAETQYF. V is TRBV19 and J is TRBJ2-5; the match to TRBD2 covers 10 bases. Germline CDR1 reads LNHDA; CDR2 reads SQIVND (reference sequence). The junction had 5 bases not matched to a gene; V was cut back by 6 bases and J by 4 bases. This CDR3 has 14 amino acids.

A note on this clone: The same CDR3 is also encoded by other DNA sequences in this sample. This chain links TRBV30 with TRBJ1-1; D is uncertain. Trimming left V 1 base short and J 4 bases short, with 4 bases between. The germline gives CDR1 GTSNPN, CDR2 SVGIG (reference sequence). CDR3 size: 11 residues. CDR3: CAWSDSTEAFF. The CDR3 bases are TGTGCCTGGAGTGACAGCACTGAAGCTTTCTTT. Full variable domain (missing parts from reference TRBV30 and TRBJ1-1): SQTIHQWPATLVQPVGSPLSLECTVEGTSNPNLYWYRQAAGRGLQLLFYSVGIGQISSEVPQNLSASRPQDRQFILSSKKLLLSDSGFYLCAWSDSTEAFFGQGTRLTVV.

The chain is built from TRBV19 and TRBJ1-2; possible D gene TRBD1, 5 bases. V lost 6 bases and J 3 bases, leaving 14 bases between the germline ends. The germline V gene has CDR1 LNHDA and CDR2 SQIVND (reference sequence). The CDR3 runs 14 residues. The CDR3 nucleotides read TGTGCCAGTAGCTCCGGGACTTCTTACTATGGCTACACCTTC. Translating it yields CASSSGTSYYGYTF. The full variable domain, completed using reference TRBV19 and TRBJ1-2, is DGGITQSPKYLFRKEGQNVTLSCEQNLNHDAMYWYRQDPGQGLRLIYYSQIVNDFQKGDIAEGYSVSREKKESFPLTVTSAQKNPTAFYLCASSSGTSYYGYTFGSGTRLTVV.

The CDR3 DNA follows: TGTGCCAGTAGTATTGGAGGGGCCCCTTACACAGATACGCAGTATTTT. Protein: CASSIGGAPYTDTQYF. The chain recombines TRBV19 with TRBJ2-3, with D perhaps matching TRBD2 (6 bases). Germline V lookup: CDR1 LNHDA, CDR2 SQIVND (reference sequence). The CDR3 covers 16 residues. V was shortened by 3 bases and J by 2 bases, with 15 bases between the two germline ends. Full variable domain (outside the CDR3, taken from reference TRBV19 and TRBJ2-3): DGGITQSPKYLFRKEGQNVTLSCEQNLNHDAMYWYRQDPGQGLRLIYYSQIVNDFQKGDIAEGYSVSREKKESFPLTVTSAQKNPTAFYLCASSIGGAPYTDTQYFGPGTRLTVL.

CDR3 nucleotides: TGTGCCAGTAGTAGCGATTACAGCTCCTACGAGCAGTACTTC. Protein: CASSSDYSSYEQYF. The chain couples TRBV19 to TRBJ2-7; D ambiguous. The CDR3 sequence is 14 residues long. V lost 4 bases to trimming and J lost 0 bases, with 10 bases between them. Germline loops: CDR1 LNHDA, CDR2 SQIVND (reference sequence).

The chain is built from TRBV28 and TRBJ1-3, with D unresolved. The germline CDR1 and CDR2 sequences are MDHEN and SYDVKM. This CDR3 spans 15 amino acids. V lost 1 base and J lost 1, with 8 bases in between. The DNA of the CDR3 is TGTGCCAGCAGTTTATCGGGAGCGTCTGGAAACACCATATATTTT. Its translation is CASSLSGASGNTIYF. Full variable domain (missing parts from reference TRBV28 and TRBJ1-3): DVKVTQSSRYLVKRTGEKVFLECVQDMDHENMFWYRQDPGLGLRLIYFSYDVKMKEKGDIPEGYSVSREKKERFSLILESASTNQTSMYLCASSLSGASGNTIYFGEGSWLTVV.

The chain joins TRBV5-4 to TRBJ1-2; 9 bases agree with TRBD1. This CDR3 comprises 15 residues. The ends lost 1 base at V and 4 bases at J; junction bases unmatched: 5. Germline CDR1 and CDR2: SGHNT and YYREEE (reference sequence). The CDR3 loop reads CASSLSGTGSYGYTF. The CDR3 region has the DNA TGTGCCAGCAGCTTGTCCGGGACAGGGTCCTATGGCTACACCTTC.

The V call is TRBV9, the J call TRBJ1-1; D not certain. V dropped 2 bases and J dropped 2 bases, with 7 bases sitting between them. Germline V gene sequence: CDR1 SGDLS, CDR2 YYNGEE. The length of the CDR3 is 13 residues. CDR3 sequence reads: CASSVQSNTEAFF. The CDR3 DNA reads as TGTGCCAGCAGCGTTCAGTCAAACACTGAAGCTTTCTTT. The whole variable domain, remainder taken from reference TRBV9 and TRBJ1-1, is DSGVTQTPKHLITATGQRVTLRCSPRSGDLSVYWYQQSLDQGLQFLIQYYNGEERAKGNILERFSAQQFPDLHSELNLSSLELGDSALYFCASSVQSNTEAFFGQGTRLTVV.

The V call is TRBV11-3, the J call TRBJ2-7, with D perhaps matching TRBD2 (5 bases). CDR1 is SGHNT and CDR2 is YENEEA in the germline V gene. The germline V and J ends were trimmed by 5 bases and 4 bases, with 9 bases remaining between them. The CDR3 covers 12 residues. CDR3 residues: CASSLRRYEQYF. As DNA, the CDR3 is TGTGCCAGCAGCCTGCGGAGGTACGAGCAGTACTTC.

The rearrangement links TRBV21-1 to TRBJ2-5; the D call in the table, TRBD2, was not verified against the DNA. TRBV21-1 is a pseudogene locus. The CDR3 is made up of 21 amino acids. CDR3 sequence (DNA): TGTGCCAGCAGCAAATTTAGAGGAGACAGATACTTAGCGGGAGGGTGGGAGACCCAGTACTTC. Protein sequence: CASSKFRGDRYLAGGWETQYF.

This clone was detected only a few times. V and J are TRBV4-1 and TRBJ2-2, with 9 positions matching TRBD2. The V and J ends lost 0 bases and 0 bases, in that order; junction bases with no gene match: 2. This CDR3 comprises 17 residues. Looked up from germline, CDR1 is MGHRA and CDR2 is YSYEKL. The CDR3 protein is CASSQEAGGPNTGELFF. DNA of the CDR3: TGCGCCAGCAGCCAAGAGGCGGGGGGGCCGAACACCGGGGAGCTGTTTTTT.

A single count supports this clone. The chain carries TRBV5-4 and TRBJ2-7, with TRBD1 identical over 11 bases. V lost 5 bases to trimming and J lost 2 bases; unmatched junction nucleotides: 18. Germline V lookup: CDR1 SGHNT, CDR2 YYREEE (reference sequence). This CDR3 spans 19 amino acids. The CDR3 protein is CASRRTGTGGIRETYEQYF. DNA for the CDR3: TGTGCCAGCAGGCGAACCGGGACAGGGGGTATACGGGAGACCTACGAGCAGTACTTC. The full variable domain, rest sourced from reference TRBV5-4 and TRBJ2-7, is ETGVTQSPTHLIKTRGQQVTLRCSSQSGHNTVSWYQQALGQGPQFIFQYYREEENGRGNFPPRFSGLQFPNYSSELNVNALELDDSALYLCASRRTGTGGIRETYEQYFGPGTRLTVT.

The chain's CDR3 is CAWGLKPYSNQPQHF. CDR3 DNA: TGTGCCTGGGGATTGAAGCCTTATAGCAATCAGCCCCAGCATTTT. This chain joins TRBV30 and TRBJ1-5; the D is unclear. Germline-derived CDR1 and CDR2 are GTSNPN and SVGIG (reference sequence). This CDR3 has 15 amino acids. Trimming took off 5 bases at V and 0 bases at J, with 14 bases between the two ends.

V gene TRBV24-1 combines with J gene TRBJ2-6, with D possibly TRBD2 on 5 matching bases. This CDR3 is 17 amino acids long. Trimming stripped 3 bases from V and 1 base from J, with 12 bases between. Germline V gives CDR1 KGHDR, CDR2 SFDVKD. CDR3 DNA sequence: TGTGCCACCAGTGATCCTGGACTGGATTCTGGGGCCAACGTCCTGACTTTC. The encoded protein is CATSDPGLDSGANVLTF.